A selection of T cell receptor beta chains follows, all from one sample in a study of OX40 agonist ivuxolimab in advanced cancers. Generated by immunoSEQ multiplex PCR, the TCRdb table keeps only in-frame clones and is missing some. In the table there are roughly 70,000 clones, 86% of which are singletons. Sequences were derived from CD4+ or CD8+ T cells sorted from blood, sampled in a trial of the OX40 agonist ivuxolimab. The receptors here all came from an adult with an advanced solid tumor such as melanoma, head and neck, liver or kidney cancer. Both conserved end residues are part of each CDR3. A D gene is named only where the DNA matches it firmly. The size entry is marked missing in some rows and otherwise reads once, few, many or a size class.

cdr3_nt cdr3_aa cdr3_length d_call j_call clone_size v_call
TGTGCCAGCTCACGACAGGATTCCTACGAGCAGTACTTC CASSRQDSYEQYF 13 - TRBJ2-7 - TRBV18
TGCAGCGCCCTGGGAGGGGGCGATCGGGGCTACACCTTC CSALGGGDRGYTF 13 TRBD1 TRBJ1-2 - TRBV29-1
TGTGCCAGCAGCTTACCCGGGGGACAGGGGCGGACCCAGTACTTC CASSLPGGQGRTQYF 15 TRBD1 TRBJ2-5 - TRBV11-3
TGTGCCAGCAGTTTAACGAGACAGCTTTTGGAGACCCAGTACTTC CASSLTRQLLETQYF 15 - TRBJ2-5 - TRBV27
TGTGCCAGCAGCTTGGAACTTTGGGGGACTTTGAACACTGAAGCTTTCTTT CASSLELWGTLNTEAFF 17 - TRBJ1-1 - TRBV5-8
TGTGCCAGCGGACGGGCCCTTAACTCCTACGAGCAGTACTTC CASGRALNSYEQYF 14 - TRBJ2-7 - TRBV11-3
TGTGCCAGCAGCGGACAGGGGAACTATGGCTACACCTTC CASSGQGNYGYTF 13 TRBD1 TRBJ1-2 - TRBV27
TGTGCCAGCTCACCACCGAGGGTGAGGGGATACACTGAAGCTTTCTTT CASSPPRVRGYTEAFF 16 - TRBJ1-1 - TRBV18
TGTGCCAGCAGCTTAAGCAACTATGGCTACACCTTC CASSLSNYGYTF 12 - TRBJ1-2 - TRBV13
TGTGCCAGCAGCTTAGCGGGGAGCACAGATACGCAGTATTTT CASSLAGSTDTQYF 14 - TRBJ2-3 - TRBV7-9
TGTGCCAGCTCTCCGCCTTCGGGCGGACAGGGTACTCACGAGCAGTACTTC CASSPPSGGQGTHEQYF 17 TRBD1 TRBJ2-7 - TRBV18
TGCGCCAGCAGCCCCACCCAGGGACGCGGGGAAGCTTTCTTT CASSPTQGRGEAFF 14 - TRBJ1-1 - TRBV5-1
TGCGCCAGCAGCTTGCAGGGGGCGAGCACAGATACGCAGTATTTT CASSLQGASTDTQYF 15 TRBD1 TRBJ2-3 - TRBV5-1
TGTGCCACCAGCCTTGGGACAGGGAACTATGGCTACACCTTC CATSLGTGNYGYTF 14 TRBD1 TRBJ1-2 - TRBV15
TGTGCCACCTCTGGAAACACCATATATTTT CATSGNTIYF 10 - TRBJ1-3 - TRBV19
TGTGCCAGTAGTTTGACAGGGGTTAATCAGCCCCAGCATTTT CASSLTGVNQPQHF 14 TRBD1 TRBJ1-5 few TRBV19
TGTGCCAGCAGTTTTGACTCGAACTACGAGCAGTACTTC CASSFDSNYEQYF 13 - TRBJ2-7 - TRBV6-6
TGTGCCAGCAGCCAAGATCTGGCCTTAGCAGGGTCTGGGGCCAACGTCCTGACTTTC CASSQDLALAGSGANVLTF 19 - TRBJ2-6 - TRBV14
TGTGCCAGCAGCGTAGCGGCGGGAGCCAAAAACATTCAGTACTTC CASSVAAGAKNIQYF 15 - TRBJ2-4 - TRBV9
TGCGCCAGCAGCCAAGCTCGTGGAGGGGAGAGCACTGAAGCTTTCTTT CASSQARGGESTEAFF 16 - TRBJ1-1 - TRBV4-3
TGCGCCAGCAGCCGGGGACTAGAAGTCTACGAGCAGTACTTC CASSRGLEVYEQYF 14 TRBD2 TRBJ2-7 - TRBV5-1
TGTGCCAGCACCGCGCAACCTAATGAAAAACTGTTTTTT CASTAQPNEKLFF 13 - TRBJ1-4 - TRBV6-1
TGCGCCAGCAGCCAACTGGGCACAAGCACAGATACGCAGTATTTT CASSQLGTSTDTQYF 15 - TRBJ2-3 - TRBV4-1
TGTGCCAGCAGTCTGGAATACAGGGATCAGCCCCAGCATTTT CASSLEYRDQPQHF 14 - TRBJ1-5 - TRBV27
TGTGCCAGCAGTATCCCCCATAGGGAGGAGCAGTTCTTC CASSIPHREEQFF 13 - TRBJ2-1 - TRBV6-1